What follows are 10 T cell receptor beta chains derived from one specimen sequenced in a study of technical replicates of blood from a few donors. Generated by immunoSEQ multiplex PCR, the TCRdb table keeps only in-frame clones and is missing some. The sample includes approximately 70,000 clones, approximately 96% seen only once; the top ten take around 0.2%. Sequencing was performed on T cells isolated from PBMCs. Receptors originate from a human donor in good health.

V and J are TRBV25-1 and TRBJ2-1; the D is unclear. This CDR3 has 11 amino acids. CDR1 MGHDK and CDR2 SYGVNS come from the germline V gene. Trimming took 6 bases from V and 6 from J, leaving 6 bases between them. The chain's CDR3 is CASSRINEQFF. The CDR3 nucleotides read TGTGCCAGCAGCAGAATCAATGAGCAGTTCTTC.

This chain links TRBV5-4 with TRBJ2-6; 8 bases are a match to TRBD2. CDR3 size: 20 residues. The V gene's germline CDR1 is SGHNT and CDR2 YYREEE (reference sequence). V lost 4 bases and J lost 0; bases outside the gene matches: 15. The CDR3 is CASSRGEGLAGPSGANVLTF. CDR3 coding DNA: TGTGCCAGCAGCCGTGGGGAAGGGCTAGCGGGCCCCTCTGGGGCCAACGTCCTGACTTTC.

V and J are TRBV14 and TRBJ1-2; 9 nucleotides agree with TRBD1. The germline V gene encodes CDR1 SGHDN and CDR2 FVKESK. Losses at the gene ends were 3 bases for V and 6 bases for J; bases not matched to a gene: 11. This CDR3 contains 16 residues. The CDR3 DNA follows: TGTGCCAGCAGCCATCCGACCCGGGACAGGGTAGATGGCTACACCTTC. Translating gives CASSHPTRDRVDGYTF.

The chain uses TRBV5-1 and TRBJ2-7; 10 bases align to TRBD1. The germline CDR1 and CDR2 sequences are SGHRS and YFSETQ. CDR3 length equals 14 residues. V dropped 3 bases and J dropped 2; count of bases not matched to a gene: 2. The CDR3: CASSSGQGAYEQYF. The CDR3 nucleotides are TGCGCCAGCAGCTCCGGACAGGGGGCCTACGAGCAGTACTTC.

The V and J genes are TRBV7-8 and TRBJ2-7, with D hard to call. CDR1 is SGHVS and CDR2 is FQNEAQ in the germline V gene. The CDR3 is 13 residues long. Trimming removed 0 bases from V and 4 bases from J, with 7 bases in between. In nucleotides, the CDR3 is TGTGCCAGCAGCTTAGCAATGGAGTACGAGCAGTACTTC. Its translation: CASSLAMEYEQYF.

This clone was picked up one time. V is TRBV4-1 and J is TRBJ2-1; 12 nucleotides align to TRBD2. V was pared by 1 base and J by 6 bases, with 10 bases of the junction left unmatched. This CDR3 region has 18 residues. CDR1 MGHRA and CDR2 YSYEKL come from the germline V gene. The CDR3 DNA reads TGCGCCAGCAGCCAAGTGGACCTGGGACTAGCGGGCGTCAATGAGCAGTTCTTC. It codes for CASSQVDLGLAGVNEQFF.

This chain uses TRBV10-3 with TRBJ2-1, with 10 bases fitting TRBD2. This CDR3 spans 14 amino acids. Germline V gives CDR1 ENHRY, CDR2 SYGVKD. V lost 10 bases, J lost 5 bases, and 8 bases stayed unmatched. DNA of the CDR3: TGTGCCACCGCATCTAGCGGGAGTCACAATGAGCAGTTCTTC. Encoded protein: CATASSGSHNEQFF.

This chain joins TRBV29-1 and TRBJ1-4, with 8 positions matching TRBD1. The ends lost 1 base at V and 8 bases at J; junction bases unmatched: 12. CDR1 SQVTM and CDR2 ANQGSEA come from the germline V gene. This CDR3 contains 16 residues. Here the CDR3 reads CSVEARAGGAGEKLFF. The DNA of the CDR3 is TGCAGCGTTGAAGCGCGGGCAGGGGGCGCGGGCGAAAAACTGTTTTTT.

V and J are TRBV29-1 and TRBJ1-2; D gene uncertain. Germline CDR1 and CDR2: SQVTM and ANQGSEA. This CDR3 comprises 14 residues. The ends were cut back, 3 bases at V and 2 bases at J, with 13 bases in the middle. The CDR3 DNA reads as TGCAGCGTTGAGTCGCAGGCGCCCAACTATGGCTACACCTTC. This codes for CSVESQAPNYGYTF.

The V call is TRBV6-4, the J call TRBJ2-1; D gene unclear. The CDR3 runs to 15 residues. Germline V lookup: CDR1 MRHNA, CDR2 SNTAGT. Trimming shortened V by 2 bases and J by 0 bases, and 8 bases separated the two germline ends. The CDR3 DNA sequence: TGTGCCAGCAGTGACAGAGGCAGCTCCTACAATGAGCAGTTCTTC. This translates into CASSDRGSSYNEQFF.